This T cell receptor (beta chain) was identified during a study of blood T cell repertoires in COVID-19. Authors' methods: How many nucleated cells were present was estimated from reference gene primer amplification. Sequencing was performed with immunoSEQ multiplex PCR; in TCRdb, only in-frame clones are kept and a portion is missing. The V and J calls and clone size are taken from that table; D and trimming were inferred from the DNA. The sample has some 260,000 clones, roughly three quarters seen once. From germline, CDR1 is SGDLS and CDR2 YYNGEE. The CDR3 length is 13 residues. The V gene end was trimmed by 4 bases and the J gene end by 7 bases; junction bases not matched to a gene: 7.

What was sequenced was peripheral blood. V and J are TRBV9 and TRBJ1-1; 7 positions agree with TRBD1. The sequence came from a middle-aged woman with active or convalescent COVID-19. The CDR3 sequence is CASSPGQFSEAFF. The DNA of the CDR3 is TGTGCCAGCAGCCCGGGACAGTTCAGTGAAGCTTTCTTT.